The present TCR beta chain was sequenced within a study of T cell responses to AZD1222 COVID-19 vaccine. Trimming removed 6 bases from V and 5 bases from J, with 7 bases in between. The CDR3 runs to 11 residues. Germline CDR1 is SQVTM and CDR2 is ANQGSEA. Method: immunoSEQ multiplex PCR; TCRdb's copy keeps in-frame clones and lacks some. The data contain approximately 110,000 clones, just over 85% of them singletons. The sample in question was peripheral blood, obtained on day 0 of AZD1222 vaccination. J is TRBJ2-2 and V is TRBV29-1, with D uncertain. This clonotype was obtained from an adult in good health. The CDR3 region is CSVLRTGELFF. DNA for the CDR3: TGCAGCGTGTTGAGGACCGGGGAGCTGTTTTTT.